This TCR beta chain was captured in a study of cytomegalovirus exposure and HLA in healthy donors. General study findings and limits: HLA allele associations emerged for 17,000 or so TCR beta sequences in a later analysis, at 0.05 false discovery rate. Most subjects had HLA-A and HLA-B alleles reportedly predicted accurately by TCR beta sequences.

In the case of this clone: Its cognate antigen is unknown.

The PCR made use of 60 Vbeta and 13 Jbeta primers. The protocol was immunoSEQ multiplex PCR, while the TCRdb copy is restricted to in-frame clones and leaves out a portion. Of 150,000 to 200,000 clones in the sample, roughly 65% were seen once. Germline V gene data show CDR1 as LNHNV and CDR2 as YYDKDF (reference sequence). V lost 1 base to trimming and J lost 2 bases, with 15 bases between them. This CDR3 spans 17 amino acids. The specimen was PBMCs. This TCR came from a man aged 18 to 29 in good health and CMV-seropositive. This sequence joins TRBV15 and TRBJ1-5; possibly TRBD1 for D (5 bases). The CDR3 nucleotides read TGTGCCACCAGCAGAGTCCCATCTCAGGGCCGCAATCAGCCCCAGCATTTT. It codes for CATSRVPSQGRNQPQHF.